This T cell receptor (beta chain) was retrieved from a study of blood T cell repertoires in COVID-19. Study summary: Acute-phase and convalescent COVID-19 samples originated in the United States, Italy and Spain. Nucleic acid was either cDNA or gDNA, and it came from T cells, B-cell-depleted T cells, or PBMCs.

Authors' data handling: Reference gene primer amplification in the assay estimated nucleated cell counts. The assay was immunoSEQ multiplex PCR, and TCRdb's table has in-frame clones only and misses some. V and J calls and clone size are copied from that table; D and trimming were computed from the DNA. This sample has over 90,000 clones, with about 87% found just once. The CDR3 extends over 13 amino acids. Trimming cost V 6 bases and J 6 bases; bases outside gene matches: 4. CDR1 is WNHNN and CDR2 is SYGVQD in the germline V gene (reference sequence). The J gene is TRBJ2-2, the V gene TRBV10-1, with 7 positions matching TRBD1. Material: peripheral blood. This clonotype was obtained from a man aged 45-65 years with active or convalescent COVID-19. The CDR3 is CASSRDRAGELFF. The DNA for the CDR3 is TGCGCCAGCAGCCGGGACAGAGCCGGGGAGCTGTTTTTT.